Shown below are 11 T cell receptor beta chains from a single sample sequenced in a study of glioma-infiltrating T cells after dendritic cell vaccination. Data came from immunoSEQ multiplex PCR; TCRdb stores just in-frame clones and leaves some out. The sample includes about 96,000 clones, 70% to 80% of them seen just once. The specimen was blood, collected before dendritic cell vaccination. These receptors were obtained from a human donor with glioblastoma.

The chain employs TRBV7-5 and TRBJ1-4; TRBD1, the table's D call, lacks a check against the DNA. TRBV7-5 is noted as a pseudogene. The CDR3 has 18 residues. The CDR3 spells CARSLGGTGGDLNEKLFF. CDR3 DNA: TGTGCCAGAAGCTTAGGAGGGACAGGGGGCGACCTTAATGAAAAACTGTTTTTT.

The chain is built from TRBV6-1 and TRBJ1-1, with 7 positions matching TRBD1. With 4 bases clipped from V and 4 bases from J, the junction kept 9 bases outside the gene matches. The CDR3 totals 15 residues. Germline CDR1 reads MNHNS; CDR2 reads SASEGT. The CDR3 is CASSAKTTGTTEAFF. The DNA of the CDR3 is TGTGCCAGCAGTGCAAAGACGACAGGGACCACTGAAGCTTTCTTT.

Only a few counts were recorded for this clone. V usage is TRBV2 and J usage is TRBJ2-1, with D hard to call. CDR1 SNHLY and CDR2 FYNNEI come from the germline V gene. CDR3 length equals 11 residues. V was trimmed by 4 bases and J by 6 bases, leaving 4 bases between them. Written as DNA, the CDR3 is TGTGCCAGCAGTGCCCTCAATGAGCAGTTCTTC. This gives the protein CASSALNEQFF.

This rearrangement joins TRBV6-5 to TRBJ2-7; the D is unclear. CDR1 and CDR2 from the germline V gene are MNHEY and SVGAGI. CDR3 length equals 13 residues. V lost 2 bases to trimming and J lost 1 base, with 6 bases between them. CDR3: CASSYQESYEQYF. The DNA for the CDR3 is TGTGCCAGCAGTTACCAGGAATCCTACGAGCAGTACTTC.

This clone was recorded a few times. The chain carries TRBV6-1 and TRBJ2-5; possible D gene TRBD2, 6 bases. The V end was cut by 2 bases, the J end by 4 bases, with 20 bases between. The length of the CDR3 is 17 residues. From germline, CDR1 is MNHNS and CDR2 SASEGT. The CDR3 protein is CASSEKVVWGVGETQYF. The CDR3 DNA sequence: TGTGCCAGCAGTGAAAAAGTCGTGTGGGGGGTTGGAGAGACCCAGTACTTC.

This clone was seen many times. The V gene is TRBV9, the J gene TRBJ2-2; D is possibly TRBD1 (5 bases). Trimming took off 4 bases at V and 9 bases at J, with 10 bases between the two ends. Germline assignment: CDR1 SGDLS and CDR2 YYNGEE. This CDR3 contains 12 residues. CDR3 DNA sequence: TGTGCCAGCAGCCAGGGTTTCCGGGAGCTGTTTTTT. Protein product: CASSQGFRELFF.

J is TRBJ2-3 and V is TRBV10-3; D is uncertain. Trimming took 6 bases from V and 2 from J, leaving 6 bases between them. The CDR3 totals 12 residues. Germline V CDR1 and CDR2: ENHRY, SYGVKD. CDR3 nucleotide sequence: TGTGCCATCAGGGGCCCCACAGATACGCAGTATTTT. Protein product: CAIRGPTDTQYF.

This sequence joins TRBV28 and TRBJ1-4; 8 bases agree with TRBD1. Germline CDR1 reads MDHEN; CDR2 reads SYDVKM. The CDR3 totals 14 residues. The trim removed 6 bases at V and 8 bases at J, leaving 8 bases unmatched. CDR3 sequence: CASRRTGFAEKLFF. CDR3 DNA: TGTGCCAGCAGAAGGACAGGGTTTGCGGAAAAACTGTTTTTT.

CDR3 bases: TGCGCCAGCAGTGATGGCGGGCCTACCTATAATTCACCCCTCCACTTT. Protein sequence: CASSDGGPTYNSPLHF. The chain employs TRBV10-2 and TRBJ1-6; D remains ambiguous. The CDR3 consists of 16 residues. Trimming took off 3 bases at V and 2 bases at J, with 11 bases between the two ends. Germline V gene lookup returns CDR1 WSHSY and CDR2 SAAADI.

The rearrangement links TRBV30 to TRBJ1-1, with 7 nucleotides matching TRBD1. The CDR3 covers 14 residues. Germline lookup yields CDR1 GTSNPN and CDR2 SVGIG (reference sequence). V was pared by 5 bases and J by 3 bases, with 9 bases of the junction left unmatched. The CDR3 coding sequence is TGTGCCTGGGGGGTGATCCAGGGGGACACTGAAGCTTTCTTT. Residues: CAWGVIQGDTEAFF.

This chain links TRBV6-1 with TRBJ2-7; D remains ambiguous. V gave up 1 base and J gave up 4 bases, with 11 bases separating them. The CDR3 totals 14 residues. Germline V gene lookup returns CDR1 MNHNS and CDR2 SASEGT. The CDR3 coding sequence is TGTGCCAGCAGTGAAGGGCGAGGTAAATACGAGCAGTACTTC. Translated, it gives CASSEGRGKYEQYF.